This TCR beta chain was documented in a study of shared clonotypes between healthy human individuals. A single count supports this clone. Sorted-subset replicate PCR reactions contained approximately 190 ng DNA, corresponding to some 28,000 T cell genomes. Method: immunoSEQ multiplex PCR; TCRdb's copy keeps in-frame clones and lacks some. The sample holds about 2 million clones, roughly 95% seen once. Sequencing was carried out using naive CD4+ T cells sorted from blood. Subset of the sample: CD45RA+ positively selected. The receptor was derived from a man aged 18-30 years in good health.

DNA for the CDR3: TGTGCCAGCAGCTTAACCCCGGGACAGGGAACAGAGACCCAGTACTTC. It translates to CASSLTPGQGTETQYF. The V call is TRBV7-8, the J call TRBJ2-5, with TRBD1 matching 9 bases. Looked up from germline, CDR1 is SGHVS and CDR2 is FQNEAQ. The length of the CDR3 is 16 residues. V was pared by 2 bases and J by 4 bases, with 8 bases of the junction left unmatched.